A single sample is the source of the 12 T cell receptor beta chains below, sequenced in a study of T cell responses to AZD1222 COVID-19 vaccine. Repertoires were generated with immunoSEQ multiplex PCR, while TCRdb's copy carries only in-frame clones and drops some. Of 100,000 to 130,000 clones listed, about 85% are singletons. Sequenced here: peripheral blood, sampled on day 0 of AZD1222 vaccination. These receptors all stem from an adult in good health.

CDR3 amino acids: CATLQGTMSNQPQHF. The CDR3 DNA reads as TGTGCCACACTACAGGGGACAATGAGCAATCAGCCCCAGCATTTT. V and J are TRBV6-5 and TRBJ1-5; 7 bases line up with TRBD1. Trimming took 10 bases from V and 1 from J; bases not matched to a gene: 10. From germline, CDR1 is MNHEY and CDR2 SVGAGI. The CDR3 sequence is 15 residues long.

This CDR3 reads CASSWDLNTEAFF. The CDR3 region has the DNA TGTGCCAGTAGTTGGGATTTGAACACTGAAGCTTTCTTT. The chain carries TRBV19 and TRBJ1-1; D gene ambiguous. V gave up 5 bases and J gave up 0 bases, with 7 bases separating them. Per germline, CDR1 LNHDA and CDR2 SQIVND (reference sequence). This CDR3 has 13 residues.

This chain joins TRBV5-8 and TRBJ1-4, with D possibly being TRBD1 (5 bases). The CDR3 sequence is 15 residues long. Between the trimmed V and J ends, which lost 6 bases and 7 bases, there was a span of 19 bases. Germline CDR1 is SGHTS and CDR2 is YDEGEE. The DNA of the CDR3 is TGTGCCAGCAACCAGCAGGGCTTGGCGGGTGAAAAACTGTTTTTT. Amino acids: CASNQQGLAGEKLFF.

J is TRBJ1-1 and V is TRBV10-3; the match to TRBD1 covers 8 bases. Trimming at V came to 7 bases and at J to 0 bases, leaving 4 bases not matched to a gene. CDR1 and CDR2 from the germline V gene are ENHRY and SYGVKD. CDR3 length equals 14 residues. The chain's CDR3 is CAINGQGMNTEAFF. In DNA, the CDR3 is TGTGCCATCAATGGACAGGGTATGAACACTGAAGCTTTCTTT.

The chain recombines TRBV7-8 with TRBJ1-5; perhaps TRBD1 as D (5 bases). CDR3 length equals 14 residues. Germline values: CDR1 SGHVS, CDR2 FQNEAQ. V lost 5 bases and J lost 3, with 11 bases in between. The CDR3 sequence is CASSLTGNNQPQHF. CDR3 DNA: TGTGCCAGCAGCCTTACAGGAAACAATCAGCCCCAGCATTTT.

This rearrangement joins TRBV7-2 to TRBJ1-1; TRBD1 is a possible D gene (6 bases). The CDR3 runs 12 residues. CDR1 is SGHTA, CDR2 FQGNSA, per germline. With 1 base removed from V and 10 bases from J, the gap between germline ends came to 10 bases. The CDR3: CASSLDRGPAFF. In nucleotides, the CDR3 is TGTGCCAGCAGCTTAGACCGGGGGCCAGCTTTCTTT.

The chain recombines TRBV7-9 with TRBJ2-1; TRBD2 aligns across 10 bases. The CDR3 covers 12 residues. V trimming: 3 bases; J trimming: 14 bases; junction bases outside the gene matches: 4. The germline gives CDR1 SEHNR, CDR2 FQNEAQ (reference sequence). CDR3 amino acids: CASSLSGRDKFF. The DNA of the CDR3 is TGTGCCAGCAGCTTGAGCGGGAGGGACAAGTTCTTC.

This clone was observed a single time. The rearrangement links TRBV21-1 to TRBJ1-6. TRBV21-1 is reported as a pseudogene. The CDR3 extends over 18 amino acids. The CDR3 sequence: CASSKYRDVGESNSPLHF. CDR3 nucleotide sequence: TGTGCCAGCAGCAAGTACCGGGACGTCGGTGAAAGTAATTCACCCCTCCACTTT.

This chain uses TRBV2 with TRBJ1-2; 8 bases agree with TRBD1. Germline loops: CDR1 SNHLY, CDR2 FYNNEI. The CDR3 runs to 12 residues. V shed 7 bases and J 8 bases; nucleotides not matched to a gene: 6. Here the CDR3 reads CASKSGGAGYTF. The CDR3 DNA sequence: TGTGCCAGCAAGTCAGGGGGCGCGGGCTACACCTTC.

This sequence joins TRBV29-1 and TRBJ2-2; D remains ambiguous. V was pared by 2 bases and J by 6 bases, with 16 bases between. CDR3 length: 15 residues. Germline CDR1 SQVTM, CDR2 ANQGSEA. This CDR3 reads CSVEIPGRWSGELFF. CDR3 coding DNA: TGCAGCGTTGAAATTCCGGGTCGATGGTCCGGGGAGCTGTTTTTT.

This rearrangement joins TRBV9 to TRBJ2-4; 7 bases are a match to TRBD1. The CDR3 covers 16 residues. The trim removed 3 bases at V and 1 base at J, leaving 7 bases unmatched. Germline V CDR1 and CDR2: SGDLS, YYNGEE. The CDR3 coding sequence is TGTGCCAGCAGCGGTAGAGAGGGACAGGCCAAAAACATTCAGTACTTC. Protein product: CASSGREGQAKNIQYF. The full variable domain, completed using reference TRBV9 and TRBJ2-4, is DSGVTQTPKHLITATGQRVTLRCSPRSGDLSVYWYQQSLDQGLQFLIQYYNGEERAKGNILERFSAQQFPDLHSELNLSSLELGDSALYFCASSGREGQAKNIQYFGAGTRLSVL.

This rearrangement joins TRBV6-4 to TRBJ2-2; D ambiguous. The germline CDR1 and CDR2 sequences are MRHNA and SNTAGT. Trimming cost V 0 bases and J 5 bases, with 7 bases left between them. CDR3 size: 14 residues. CDR3 residues: CASSDSLETGELFF. As DNA, the CDR3 is TGTGCCAGCAGTGACTCGTTGGAGACCGGGGAGCTGTTTTTT.